Below are 20 T cell receptor beta chains sequenced from a single sample in a study of CD8+ T cells in alopecia areata. In each case, RNA was isolated and then reverse transcribed into cDNA as the sequencing template. Sequencing was performed with immunoSEQ multiplex PCR; in TCRdb, only in-frame clones are kept and a portion is missing. Of around 190,000 clones detected, 50% to 70% appear once; the ten largest clones hold approximately 1.3%. The treatment denotes: oral pan-JAK inhibitor, 5-10 mg twice daily. Source: CD4+ T cells sorted from blood, taken at approximately week 50, from a patient treated with tofacitinib. The receptors stem from a human donor with alopecia areata.

This clone was picked up a small number of times. V is TRBV6-5 and J is TRBJ1-1; D remains unclear. Trimming pared 3 bases from V and 2 bases from J, leaving 13 bases between. CDR1 MNHEY and CDR2 SVGAGI come from the germline V gene. The CDR3 extends over 15 amino acids. The CDR3 region is CASSYFAESNTEAFF. CDR3 coding DNA: TGTGCCAGCAGTTATTTTGCAGAGAGTAACACTGAAGCTTTCTTT.

The chain employs TRBV29-1 and TRBJ1-2; 8 bases are shared with TRBD1. The germline CDR1 and CDR2 sequences are SQVTM and ANQGSEA. V was pared by 3 bases and J by 7 bases, with 10 bases of the junction left unmatched. This CDR3 region has 14 residues. CDR3 sequence: CSVEVGQGAGGYTF. CDR3 sequence (DNA): TGCAGCGTTGAGGTTGGGCAGGGGGCAGGTGGCTACACCTTC.

The V gene is TRBV5-6, the J gene TRBJ2-5, with 14 bases that match TRBD2. The CDR3 runs 17 residues. The V gene end was trimmed by 4 bases and the J gene end by 5 bases; junction bases not matched to a gene: 10. Germline CDR1 and CDR2: SGHDT and YYEEEE. CDR3 protein: CASSPRLAGGRRETQYF. The CDR3 DNA sequence: TGTGCCAGCAGCCCGCGACTAGCGGGGGGGCGTCGGGAGACCCAGTACTTC.

The V gene is TRBV25-1, the J gene TRBJ2-7, with D possibly being TRBD1 (6 bases). The CDR3 is 14 residues long. Trimming stripped 2 bases from V and 1 base from J, with 9 bases between. Germline CDR1 reads MGHDK; CDR2 reads SYGVNS. The CDR3 loop is CASSEAGQSYEQYF. The CDR3 DNA reads TGTGCCAGCAGTGAAGCCGGACAGTCCTACGAGCAGTACTTC.

V is TRBV19 and J is TRBJ2-7; D is unclear. Trimming left V 7 bases short and J 0 bases short, with 13 bases between. Looked up from germline, CDR1 is LNHDA and CDR2 is SQIVND (reference sequence). The CDR3 is made up of 14 amino acids. Here the CDR3 DNA reads TGTGCCAGTAAAACCCAGCTTAGCTCCTACGAGCAGTACTTC. Translated: CASKTQLSSYEQYF.

This clone was picked up a small number of times. This same CDR3 is encoded by further DNA sequences in the sample. The gene calls are TRBV29-1 and TRBJ2-7; D may be TRBD2 (5 bases). Germline CDR1 SQVTM, CDR2 ANQGSEA. The CDR3 spans 10 residues. V was shortened by 4 bases and J by 6 bases, with 7 bases between the two germline ends. CDR3 residues: CSVGGIEQYF. Here the CDR3 DNA reads TGCAGCGTTGGAGGGATCGAGCAGTACTTC.

V gene TRBV14 combines with J gene TRBJ1-1, with TRBD1 as a possible D gene (6 bases). The germline gives CDR1 SGHDN, CDR2 FVKESK. The V gene lost 3 bases and the J gene lost 9 bases, with 11 bases spanning the gap. The CDR3 is 12 amino acids. CDR3: CASSQNRVKAFF. The CDR3 DNA sequence: TGTGCCAGCAGCCAGAACAGGGTTAAAGCTTTCTTT.

The rearrangement joins TRBV9 to TRBJ2-2; no reliable D call. This CDR3 is 15 amino acids long. CDR1 and CDR2 from the germline V gene are SGDLS and YYNGEE. Between the trimmed V and J ends, which lost 1 base and 4 bases, there was a span of 11 bases. Here the CDR3 DNA reads TGTGCCAGCAGCGTAACGGACCCGCCCACCGGGGAGCTGTTTTTT. Encoded protein: CASSVTDPPTGELFF.

V and J are TRBV4-3 and TRBJ2-7; 7 bases are shared with TRBD2. Germline values: CDR1 LGHNA, CDR2 YSLEER. The CDR3 spans 15 residues. Losses at the gene ends were 0 bases for V and 3 bases for J; bases not matched to a gene: 5. Written as DNA, the CDR3 is TGCGCCAGCAGCCAAGATTGGGCTAGCGGCTACGAGCAGTACTTC. Amino acid sequence: CASSQDWASGYEQYF.

This clone was seen a handful of times. This sequence joins TRBV7-2 and TRBJ1-6; TRBD1 is a possible D gene (6 bases). Germline CDR1 is SGHTA and CDR2 is FQGNSA. V was pared by 7 bases and J by 4 bases, with 26 bases between. There are 19 residues in the CDR3. CDR3 DNA sequence: TGTGCCAGCACCCCCCTAGGGATCACGGGGGGCAGATATAATTCACCCCTCCACTTT. Translation gives CASTPLGITGGRYNSPLHF.

This chain joins TRBV6-1 and TRBJ2-3; D is ambiguous. Per the germline V gene, CDR1 is MNHNS and CDR2 is SASEGT. V was clipped by 2 bases and J by 6 bases, with 15 bases between them. This CDR3 region has 15 residues. CDR3 amino acids: CASSELATARDTQYF. CDR3 bases: TGTGCCAGCAGTGAATTGGCGACGGCTCGGGATACGCAGTATTTT.

This clone was seen only a few times. The J gene is TRBJ1-5, the V gene TRBV4-3; the match to TRBD1 covers 10 bases. The CDR3 is 17 residues long. V shed 2 bases and J 4 bases; nucleotides not matched to a gene: 8. Germline V lookup: CDR1 LGHNA, CDR2 YSLEER. This CDR3 reads CASSQKLGQGVNQPQHF. In nucleotides, the CDR3 is TGCGCCAGCAGCCAAAAGCTCGGACAGGGGGTAAATCAGCCCCAGCATTTT.

This rearrangement joins TRBV11-3 to TRBJ2-3, with D perhaps TRBD1 (6 bases). Trimming stripped 3 bases from V and 3 bases from J, with 16 bases between. Germline CDR1 is SGHNT and CDR2 is YENEEA. The CDR3 totals 16 residues. The CDR3 DNA reads TGTGCCAGCAGCTTTATTGGGGGCGCAAAAACAGATACGCAGTATTTT. Translation: CASSFIGGAKTDTQYF.

This rearrangement joins TRBV29-1 to TRBJ2-7, with TRBD2 identical over 7 bases. Trimming took 4 bases from V and 6 from J; bases not matched to a gene: 9. CDR3 length: 13 residues. Germline V gene lookup returns CDR1 SQVTM and CDR2 ANQGSEA. The CDR3 region is CSVAVVGRGEQYF. The CDR3 coding sequence is TGCAGCGTTGCGGTGGTAGGGAGGGGCGAGCAGTACTTC.

This clone was detected only once. The chain links TRBV15 to TRBJ1-5; D ambiguous. This CDR3 region has 13 residues. Trimming left V 5 bases short and J 7 bases short, with 12 bases between. Germline CDR1 LNHNV, CDR2 YYDKDF (reference sequence). In nucleotides, the CDR3 is TGTGCCACCAGCCCAAGACTGGGGCAGCCCCAGCATTTT. Its protein is CATSPRLGQPQHF.

The CDR3 nucleotides are TGTGCCAGCAGCTTCCAGTACGAGCAGTACTTC. Protein: CASSFQYEQYF. This sequence joins TRBV7-2 and TRBJ2-7, with unresolved D. The germline V gene encodes CDR1 SGHTA and CDR2 FQGNSA. This CDR3 has 11 amino acids. V shed 3 bases and J shed 4 bases, with 4 bases lying between them.

The chain uses TRBV29-1 and TRBJ1-1; D unclear. Looked up from germline, CDR1 is SQVTM and CDR2 is ANQGSEA. Trimming cost V 4 bases and J 1 base, with 7 bases left between them. This CDR3 contains 12 residues. The CDR3 region is CSVAPGNTEAFF. The CDR3 region has the DNA TGCAGCGTTGCTCCGGGGAACACTGAAGCTTTCTTT.

This clone was found a few times. The V gene is TRBV6-1, the J gene TRBJ1-5, with D perhaps matching TRBD1 (5 bases). Trimming pared 0 bases from V and 6 bases from J, leaving 12 bases between. CDR1 MNHNS and CDR2 SASEGT come from the germline V gene. This CDR3 contains 15 residues. The CDR3 DNA reads TGTGCCAGCAGTGAAGCGACAGCCGCAGTTCAGCCCCAGCATTTT. It is translated as CASSEATAAVQPQHF.

This clone was picked up a small number of times. The rearrangement links TRBV4-3 to TRBJ2-7; D is possibly TRBD2 (5 bases). Per the germline V gene, CDR1 is LGHNA and CDR2 is YSLEER. Trimming removed 4 bases at V and 2 bases at J, with 18 bases between. The length of the CDR3 is 16 residues. CDR3 in DNA: TGCGCCAGCAGCCGTACTATGTCGGGGAGCGCCTACGAGCAGTACTTC. Its protein product is CASSRTMSGSAYEQYF.

There are a few counts of this clone. Within the sample, other DNA sequences also encode this same CDR3. The chain couples TRBV5-1 to TRBJ2-3; no firm D call. V lost 1 base and J lost 6, with 3 bases in between. The CDR3 consists of 11 residues. From germline, CDR1 is SGHRS and CDR2 YFSETQ. The CDR3: CASSLTDTQYF. DNA of the CDR3: TGCGCCAGCAGCTTGACCGATACGCAGTATTTT.